A single sample gave rise to the 17 T cell receptor beta chains below, sequenced in a study of T-cell reconstitution after alpha-beta-depleted transplantation in children. As it was prepared, the TCRbeta library received unique molecular identifiers. TCRdb fed the PCR reads into MiXCR, producing one record per CDR3 protein. The data show about a million distinct CDR3 sequences, with around 30% seen just once and about 28% held by the top ten. The starting material was PBMCs, mostly from graft donor cells, obtained 360 days after TCRalphabeta/CD19-depleted stem cell transplant. The receptors were gathered from a boy under three years old who had a stem cell transplant for SCID, so the T cells may come from the graft donor.

This clonotype showed up just a few times. The chain recombines TRBV5-6 with TRBJ2-3; D might be TRBD1 (7 bases). Germline values: CDR1 SGHDT, CDR2 YYEEEE. The CDR3 runs 15 residues. V lost 4 bases and J lost 2, with 14 bases in between. In nucleotides, the CDR3 is TGTGCCAGCAGCGCGATCAGGGGGGCCACAGATACGCAGTATTTT. It encodes CASSAIRGATDTQYF.

This clonotype was seen more than once but under ten times. V is TRBV3-1 and J is TRBJ2-2, with D tentatively TRBD1 (5 bases). Germline lookup yields CDR1 LGHDT and CDR2 YNNKEL (reference sequence). V was cut by 1 base and J by 4 bases, with 19 bases left in between. CDR3 length: 18 amino acids. The CDR3 region has the DNA TGTGCCAGCAGCCAAGTCCCTTGGCAGGGCGGTAGCACCGGGGAGCTGTTTTTT. Protein sequence: CASSQVPWQGGSTGELFF.

The table lists this clonotype with a few counts. The chain carries TRBV20-1 and TRBJ2-1; 9 bases align to TRBD2. The V and J ends lost 6 bases and 7 bases, in that order; junction bases with no gene match: 7. The CDR3 spans 13 residues. Germline V lookup: CDR1 DFQATT, CDR2 SNEGSKA (reference sequence). Here the CDR3 reads CSATIAGGNEQFF. CDR3 bases: TGCAGTGCCACGATCGCGGGGGGGAATGAGCAGTTCTTC.

The chain recombines TRBV12-3 or TRBV12-4 with TRBJ2-3, with D perhaps TRBD2 (7 bases). Trimming left V 6 bases short and J 4 bases short, with 20 bases between. This CDR3 spans 16 amino acids. The CDR3 here is CASSPPEGGVADTQYF. In nucleotides, the CDR3 is TGTGCCAGCAGCCCGCCGGAGGGGGGGGTGGCAGATACGCAGTATTTT.

The rearrangement links TRBV24-1 to TRBJ2-1; 8 nucleotides match TRBD2. The CDR3 runs to 15 residues. Germline CDR1 KGHDR, CDR2 SFDVKD. With V trimmed by 9 bases and J by 4 bases, 10 bases remained unmatched. In DNA form, the CDR3 reads TGTGCCACCGGGGAAGGTAGCGGGGAATACAATGAGCAGTTCTTC. Its translation: CATGEGSGEYNEQFF.

This clonotype was picked up a small number of times. The chain links TRBV10-3 to TRBJ1-6; D is perhaps TRBD1 (6 bases). The CDR3 loop spans 13 amino acids. The germline gives CDR1 ENHRY, CDR2 SYGVKD. The V end was cut by 4 bases, the J end by 12 bases, with 13 bases between. Here the CDR3 reads CAISGTEPGPLHF. The DNA for the CDR3 is TGTGCCATCAGTGGGACAGAGCCCGGACCCCTCCACTTT.

This chain joins TRBV4-3 and TRBJ2-1; 7 bases fit TRBD1. Germline V CDR1 and CDR2: LGHNA, YSLEER. The CDR3 runs to 16 residues. Trimming at V came to 0 bases and at J to 3 bases, leaving 5 bases not matched to a gene. The CDR3 DNA reads TGCGCCAGCAGCCAAGATGGGCAGGGGGTCTACAATGAGCAGTTCTTC. Its protein is CASSQDGQGVYNEQFF.

This clonotype has only a few counts. The chain joins TRBV28 to TRBJ2-5, with 11 bases fitting TRBD2. The CDR3 is 15 residues long. Germline assignment: CDR1 MDHEN and CDR2 SYDVKM. The J segment lost 3 bases and the V segment lost 5 bases, leaving 5 bases of the junction unmatched. The CDR3 reads CASSAPGLAEETQYF. The CDR3 DNA is TGTGCCAGCAGTGCTCCGGGACTAGCGGAAGAGACCCAGTACTTC.

The J gene is TRBJ2-1, the V gene TRBV5-1, with D unresolved. The CDR3 consists of 14 residues. V lost 5 bases and J lost 0, with 9 bases in between. From germline, CDR1 is SGHRS and CDR2 YFSETQ. The CDR3 coding sequence is TGCGCCAGCAGAATAACCAGCTCCTACAATGAGCAGTTCTTC. This codes for CASRITSSYNEQFF.

The genes are TRBV2 and TRBJ2-7; tentatively, D is TRBD1 or TRBD2 (5 bases each). V dropped 7 bases and J dropped 7 bases, with 17 bases sitting between them. The germline V gene encodes CDR1 SNHLY and CDR2 FYNNEI. The CDR3 totals 13 residues. CDR3 region: CASMRWGMGEQYF. For the CDR3, the DNA is TGTGCCAGCATGAGATGGGGGATGGGGGAGCAGTACTTC.

The chain employs TRBV2 and TRBJ2-7, with 7 bases identical to TRBD2. Germline assignment: CDR1 SNHLY and CDR2 FYNNEI. The J segment lost 0 bases and the V segment lost 3 bases, leaving 8 bases of the junction unmatched. The CDR3 has 16 amino acids. CDR3 coding DNA: TGTGCCAGCAGTGAGAATCTAGCGGAGAGCTCCTACGAGCAGTACTTC. Its translation is CASSENLAESSYEQYF.

The chain couples TRBV20-1 to TRBJ1-1; D gene uncertain. Trimming stripped 4 bases from V and 2 bases from J, with 14 bases between. Germline loops: CDR1 DFQATT, CDR2 SNEGSKA (reference sequence). The CDR3 totals 14 residues. The CDR3 spells CSAKWGSANTEAFF. The CDR3 DNA follows: TGCAGTGCTAAATGGGGATCCGCTAACACTGAAGCTTTCTTT.

This clonotype has more than one count but fewer than ten. This chain uses TRBV5-6 with TRBJ2-7; 7 bases map to TRBD1. Germline V gene lookup returns CDR1 SGHDT and CDR2 YYEEEE. The CDR3 spans 15 residues. V trimming: 4 bases; J trimming: 5 bases; junction bases outside the gene matches: 12. CDR3 DNA: TGTGCCAGCAGCACTATTTACAGGGGAGAGGACGAGCAGTACTTC. The encoded protein is CASSTIYRGEDEQYF.

The rearrangement joins TRBV24-1 to TRBJ2-2; the D is unclear. The germline V gene has CDR1 KGHDR and CDR2 SFDVKD. The V gene lost 5 bases and the J gene lost 5 bases, with 8 bases spanning the gap. The CDR3 is 13 residues long. CDR3 region: CATSVKPTGELFF. For the CDR3, the DNA is TGTGCCACCAGTGTTAAGCCGACCGGGGAGCTGTTTTTT.

This clonotype was detected only a few times. The chain employs TRBV5-1 and TRBJ2-5; D may be TRBD1 (5 bases). The V gene lost 1 base and the J gene lost 5 bases, with 15 bases spanning the gap. CDR3 length: 15 amino acids. The germline V gene has CDR1 SGHRS and CDR2 YFSETQ. The CDR3 loop is CASSLTQGPGETQYF. CDR3 in DNA: TGCGCCAGCAGCTTGACCCAAGGGCCAGGGGAGACCCAGTACTTC.

Only one count was recorded for this clonotype. This chain connects TRBV20-1 to TRBJ2-2, with TRBD2 identical over 7 bases. V shed 3 bases, J shed 5 bases, and the junction held 9 bases outside the gene matches. This CDR3 has 15 amino acids. In germline, CDR1 is DFQATT, CDR2 SNEGSKA (reference sequence). The CDR3 sequence is CSASRAGLATGELFF. For the CDR3, the DNA is TGCAGTGCTAGTCGAGCGGGGCTCGCAACCGGGGAGCTGTTTTTT.

This rearrangement joins TRBV28 to TRBJ1-1, with D possibly being TRBD1 (6 bases). This CDR3 has 12 amino acids. Germline V gene lookup returns CDR1 MDHEN and CDR2 SYDVKM. Trimming removed 6 bases at V and 7 bases at J, with 12 bases between. CDR3 DNA sequence: TGTGCCAGCAGGGGACAACCTATTGAAGCTTTCTTT. Translated: CASRGQPIEAFF. Full variable domain (rest looked up from reference TRBV28 and TRBJ1-1): DVKVTQSSRYLVKRTGEKVFLECVQDMDHENMFWYRQDPGLGLRLIYFSYDVKMKEKGDIPEGYSVSREKKERFSLILESASTNQTSMYLCASRGQPIEAFFGQGTRLTVV.